This T cell receptor beta chain was found in a study of blood T cells in healthy people across ages. With a J-beta primer mix and a sample-barcoded 5' primer, a second PCR ran about 6 to 11 cycles. Each cDNA molecule, via a template-switch adaptor with 12 random nucleotides, was tagged. TCRdb reanalysed the 5' RACE reads using MiXCR and keeps one entry per CDR3 protein. There are about 1.4 million distinct CDR3 sequences in the sample; roughly 64% occur only once, and about 6.3% lies in the top ten. Only a few counts were recorded for this clonotype. Relative to the germline gene, one junction end is altered; a read error may explain this. This CDR3 is built from 16 residues. Germline assignment: CDR1 MNHEY and CDR2 SMNVEV (reference sequence).

This chain links TRBV27 with TRBJ2-7; 8 bases map to TRBD2. The sequencing input was blood. This sequence was found in a young man in good health. The CDR3 bases are TGTGCCAGCAGTCTATCCGGGGGGGGGATGAGGTACGAGCAGTACTTC. Translated: CASSLSGGGMRYEQYF.